The clone carrying this T cell receptor beta chain was detected only once. Its antigen is currently unknown. The sample is drawn from a study of T cell responses to AZD1222 COVID-19 vaccine. The method was immunoSEQ multiplex PCR; TCRdb's version includes in-frame clones alone and lacks a portion of them. The data contain some 110,000 clones, around nine tenths of them singletons. Study-level results: Clonal diversity was possibly underestimated, and white British individuals and females predominated among donors. Dominant CD4 TCR responses targeted spike regions 160-218 and 743-854.

Trimming took 5 bases from V and 1 from J, leaving 10 bases between them. CDR3 length: 14 amino acids. CDR1 SGHNT and CDR2 YENEEA come from the germline V gene. This TCR was recovered from an adult in good health. The sequencing used peripheral blood, collected on day 0 of AZD1222 vaccination. The chain couples TRBV11-3 to TRBJ2-3; D ambiguous. CDR3 residues: CASSPHAGTDTQYF. The DNA of the CDR3 is TGTGCCAGCAGCCCTCATGCGGGCACAGATACGCAGTATTTT.